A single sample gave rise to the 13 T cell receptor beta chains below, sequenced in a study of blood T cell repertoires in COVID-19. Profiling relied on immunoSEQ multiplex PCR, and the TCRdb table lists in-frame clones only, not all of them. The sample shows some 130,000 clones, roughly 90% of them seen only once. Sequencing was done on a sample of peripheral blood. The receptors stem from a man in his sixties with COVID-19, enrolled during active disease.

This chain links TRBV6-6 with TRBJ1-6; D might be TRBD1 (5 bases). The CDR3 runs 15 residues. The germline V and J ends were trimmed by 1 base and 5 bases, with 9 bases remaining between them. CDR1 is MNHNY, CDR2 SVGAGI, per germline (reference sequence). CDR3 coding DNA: TGTGCCAGCAGTTACTTGGGGCCAGATAATTCACCCCTCCACTTT. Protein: CASSYLGPDNSPLHF.

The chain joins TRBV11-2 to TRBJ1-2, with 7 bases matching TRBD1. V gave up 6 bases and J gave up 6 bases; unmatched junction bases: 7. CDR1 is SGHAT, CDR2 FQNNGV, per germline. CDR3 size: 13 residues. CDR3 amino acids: CASSLSGGDGYTF. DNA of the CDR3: TGTGCCAGCAGTCTATCAGGGGGTGATGGCTACACCTTC.

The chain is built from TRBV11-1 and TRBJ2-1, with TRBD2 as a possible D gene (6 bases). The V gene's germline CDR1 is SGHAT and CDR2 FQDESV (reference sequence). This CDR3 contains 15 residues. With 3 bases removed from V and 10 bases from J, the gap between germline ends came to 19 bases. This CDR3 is CASSLQGRFLDEQFF. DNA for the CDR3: TGTGCCAGCAGCTTGCAAGGGAGGTTTTTGGACGAGCAGTTCTTC.

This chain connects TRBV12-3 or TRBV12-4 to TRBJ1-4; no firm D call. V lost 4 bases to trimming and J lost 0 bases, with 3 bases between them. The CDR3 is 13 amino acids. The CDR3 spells CASSSTTNEKLFF. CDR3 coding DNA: TGTGCCAGCAGTTCTACAACTAATGAAAAACTGTTTTTT.

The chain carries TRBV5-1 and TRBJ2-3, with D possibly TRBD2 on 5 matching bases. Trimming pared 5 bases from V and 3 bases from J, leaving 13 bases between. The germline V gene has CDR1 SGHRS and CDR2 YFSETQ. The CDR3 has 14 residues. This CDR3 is CASRPPGDTDTQYF. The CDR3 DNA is TGCGCCAGCAGACCGCCCGGGGATACAGATACGCAGTATTTT.

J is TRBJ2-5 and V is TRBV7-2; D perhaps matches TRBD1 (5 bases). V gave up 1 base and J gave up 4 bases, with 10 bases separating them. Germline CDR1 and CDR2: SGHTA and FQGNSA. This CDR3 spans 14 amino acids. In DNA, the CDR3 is TGTGCCAGCAGCTTAGTCACAGGTGGAGAGACCCAGTACTTC. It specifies CASSLVTGGETQYF.

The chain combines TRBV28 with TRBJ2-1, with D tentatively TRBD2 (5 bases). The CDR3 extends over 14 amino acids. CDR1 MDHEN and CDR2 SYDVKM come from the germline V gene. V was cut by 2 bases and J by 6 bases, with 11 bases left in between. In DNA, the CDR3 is TGTGCCAGCAGTTTAGAGTCTAGCCGCAATGAGCAGTTCTTC. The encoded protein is CASSLESSRNEQFF.

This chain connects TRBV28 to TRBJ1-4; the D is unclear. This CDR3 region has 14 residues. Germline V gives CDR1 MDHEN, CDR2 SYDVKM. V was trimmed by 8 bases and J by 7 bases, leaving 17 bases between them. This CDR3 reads CASRPGSVGEKLFF. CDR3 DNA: TGTGCCAGCCGGCCGGGTTCTGTAGGTGAAAAACTGTTTTTT.

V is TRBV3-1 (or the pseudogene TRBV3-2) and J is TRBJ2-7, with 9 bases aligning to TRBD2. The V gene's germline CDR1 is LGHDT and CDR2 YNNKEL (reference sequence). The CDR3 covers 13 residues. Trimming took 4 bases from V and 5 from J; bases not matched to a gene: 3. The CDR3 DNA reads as TGTGCCAGCAGCCTAGCGGGGGAAAACGAGCAGTACTTC. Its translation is CASSLAGENEQYF.

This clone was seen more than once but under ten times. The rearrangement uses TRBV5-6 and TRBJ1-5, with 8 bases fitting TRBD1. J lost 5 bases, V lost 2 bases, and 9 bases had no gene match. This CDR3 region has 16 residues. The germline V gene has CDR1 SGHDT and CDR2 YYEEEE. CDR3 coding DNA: TGTGCCAGCAGCTTAATATCAGGGGGCGCGGATCAGCCCCAGCATTTT. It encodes CASSLISGGADQPQHF.

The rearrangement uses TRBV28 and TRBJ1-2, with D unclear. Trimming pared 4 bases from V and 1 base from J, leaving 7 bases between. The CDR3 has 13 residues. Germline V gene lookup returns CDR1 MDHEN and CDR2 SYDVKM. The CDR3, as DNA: TGTGCCAGCAGTTCGGGTATTAACTATGGCTACACCTTC. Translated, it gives CASSSGINYGYTF.

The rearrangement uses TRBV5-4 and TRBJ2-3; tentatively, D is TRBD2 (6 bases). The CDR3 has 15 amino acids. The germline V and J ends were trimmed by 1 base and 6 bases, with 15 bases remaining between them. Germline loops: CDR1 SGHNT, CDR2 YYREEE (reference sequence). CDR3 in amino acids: CASSLKLADWDTQYF. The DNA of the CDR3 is TGTGCCAGCAGCTTGAAACTAGCAGATTGGGATACGCAGTATTTT.

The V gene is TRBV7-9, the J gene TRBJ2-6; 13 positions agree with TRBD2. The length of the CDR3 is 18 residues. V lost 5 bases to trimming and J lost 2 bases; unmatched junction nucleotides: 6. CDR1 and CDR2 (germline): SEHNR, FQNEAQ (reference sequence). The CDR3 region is CASSRSGLAGAGANVLTF. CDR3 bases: TGTGCCAGCAGCCGATCAGGACTAGCGGGGGCTGGGGCCAACGTCCTGACTTTC.